Following are 5 T cell receptor beta chains from one sample sequenced in a study of follicular helper T cells after annual influenza vaccination. Libraries were prepared by immunoSEQ multiplex PCR; TCRdb keeps only in-frame clonotypes and omits some of them. Counted here are 5,000 to 6,000 clones, roughly nine tenths occurring once; the ten biggest clones make up roughly 1.4%. Indicated time point: 2013-2014 season, 7 days after vaccination. The material sequenced was CXCR5+ CD38- circulating T follicular helper cells from blood, taken 7 days after influenza vaccination. The subset here: circulating Tfh, non-naive CD4+CXCR5+PD-1+ (ICOS+CD38+ or ICOS-CD38-). All receptors come from an adult who received the influenza vaccine.

The chain is built from TRBV10-3 and TRBJ2-1; weak D call: TRBD2 (6 bases). V shed 9 bases and J shed 6 bases, with 12 bases lying between them. Germline CDR1 and CDR2: ENHRY and SYGVKD. The CDR3 consists of 12 residues. Here the CDR3 DNA reads TGTGCCATTAGCGGACCGGGCAATGAGCAGTTCTTC. Translation gives CAISGPGNEQFF.

The gene calls are TRBV5-1 and TRBJ2-3; 13 nucleotides agree with TRBD2. The CDR3 contains 16 residues. Looked up from germline, CDR1 is SGHRS and CDR2 is YFSETQ. V was clipped by 0 bases and J by 7 bases; unmatched bases: 5. CDR3 nucleotides: TGCGCCAGCAGCTTGGGGACTAGCGGGAGTATGAATACGCAGTATTTT. It yields the protein CASSLGTSGSMNTQYF.

This clone was observed a few times. The chain couples TRBV10-3 to TRBJ1-2; D is perhaps TRBD1 (5 bases). V lost 6 bases to trimming and J lost 2 bases, with 13 bases between them. This CDR3 has 14 residues. Germline CDR1 reads ENHRY; CDR2 reads SYGVKD. The CDR3 nucleotides read TGTGCCATCAGCCTACAGGACACCAACTATGGCTACACCTTC. This sequence encodes CAISLQDTNYGYTF.

V is TRBV10-3 and J is TRBJ2-5, with 8 bases identical to TRBD1. The CDR3 loop spans 15 amino acids. Germline CDR1 reads ENHRY; CDR2 reads SYGVKD. The ends lost 4 bases at V and 2 bases at J; junction bases unmatched: 6. The CDR3 sequence: CAISGSRTGQETQYF. Written as DNA, the CDR3 is TGTGCCATCAGTGGCTCTAGGACAGGGCAAGAGACCCAGTACTTC.

The CDR3 protein is CASSDTWAGFYEQYF. The CDR3, as DNA: TGTGCCAGCAGTGACACTTGGGCGGGCTTCTACGAGCAGTACTTC. The gene calls are TRBV6-1 and TRBJ2-7; D perhaps matches TRBD2 (5 bases). CDR3 size: 15 residues. V was cut by 3 bases and J by 3 bases, with 15 bases left in between. Germline CDR1 MNHNS, CDR2 SASEGT.